This is a list of T cell receptor beta chains from one sample in a study of cytomegalovirus exposure and HLA in healthy donors. TCRdb's copy holds only in-frame clones and misses some; the assay was immunoSEQ multiplex PCR. Among 71,000 or so clones, approximately 94% were seen once, and the ten largest hold approximately 1.3%. The source material was PBMCs. All receptors come from a man aged 18 to 35 in good health and CMV-seropositive. CDR3s include the opening cysteine and the closing phenylalanine or tryptophan. The order of the fields is D gene, CDR3 length, clone size, V gene, J gene, CDR3 DNA, CDR3 protein. The D gene is left open where the match is weak. A row's size may be missing; if present it is once, few, many or a size class.

NA	14	NA	TRBV5-6	TRBJ2-7	TGTGCCAGCAGCTTTGGGCCCGAGACCTACGAGCAGTACTTC	CASSFGPETYEQYF
NA	14	once	TRBV29-1	TRBJ1-3	TGCAGCGTTCGTAGTCGGGGAACTGGAAACACCATATATTTT	CSVRSRGTGNTIYF
TRBD2	14	NA	TRBV5-4	TRBJ2-3	TGTGCCAGCAGCCATGACGCGGGGGGAGATACGCAGTATTTT	CASSHDAGGDTQYF
NA	13	NA	TRBV2	TRBJ2-2	TGTGCCAGTCAGATTCAGGGCACCGGGGAGCTGTTTTTT	CASQIQGTGELFF
NA	10	NA	TRBV20-1	TRBJ2-7	TGCAGTGCAAGGCGGGACGAGCAGTACTTC	CSARRDEQYF
NA	14	once	TRBV27	TRBJ2-3	TGTGCCAGCAAGGTGTCTAGAAACACAGATACGCAGTATTTT	CASKVSRNTDTQYF
TRBD2	15	NA	TRBV5-1	TRBJ2-2	TGCGCCAGCAGCTTGGTAGCGGGAGGCTACGGGGAGCTGTTTTTT	CASSLVAGGYGELFF
TRBD1	15	NA	TRBV10-3	TRBJ1-1	TGTGCCATCTCCAGGGGGTCGACAGGAAACACTGAAGCTTTCTTT	CAISRGSTGNTEAFF
TRBD1	15	NA	TRBV5-1	TRBJ2-2	TGCGCCAGCAGCTTCGGGACAGAGAACACCGGGGAGCTGTTTTTT	CASSFGTENTGELFF
NA	12	NA	TRBV18	TRBJ2-1	TGTGCCAGCTCAGGGGGGACGGATGAGCAGTTCTTC	CASSGGTDEQFF
NA	18	NA	TRBV4-1	TRBJ2-4	TGCGCCAGCAGCCAGCCCGGACGGGAACCTCTAGCCAAAAACATTCAGTACTTC	CASSQPGREPLAKNIQYF
TRBD1	15	NA	TRBV27	TRBJ2-5	TGTGCCAGCAGTTTTTTCACAGGGGGTCCGGAGACCCAGTACTTC	CASSFFTGGPETQYF
NA	13	NA	TRBV2	TRBJ2-5	TGTGCCAGCAGGGGGGCCAGCCAAGAGACCCAGTACTTC	CASRGASQETQYF
NA	18	NA	TRBV12-2	TRBJ2-3	TGTGCAAGTCGCTTAACTAACGGGACTAGGGGGTTTGCAGATACGCAGTATTTT	CASRLTNGTRGFADTQYF
NA	15	few	TRBV5-1	TRBJ1-1	TGCGCCAGCAGCTTGGACCGGGGGGCCAACACTGAAGCTTTCTTT	CASSLDRGANTEAFF
NA	16	once	TRBV5-1	TRBJ2-3	TGCGCCAGCAGTCTTCTAGCGCTACTTAGCACAGATACGCAGTATTTT	CASSLLALLSTDTQYF
NA	14	NA	TRBV30	TRBJ1-5	TGTGCCTGGAGTGTACAACAGCCTAATCAGCCCCAGCATTTT	CAWSVQQPNQPQHF
TRBD2	17	NA	TRBV6-1	TRBJ2-1	TGTGCCAGCAGGGAAAGAGGGACTAGCGGGACCTACAATGAGCAGTTCTTC	CASRERGTSGTYNEQFF
TRBD1	14	NA	TRBV13	TRBJ2-7	TGTGCCAGCAGCTTAAGACAGGGGGCAAGGGAGCAGTACTTC	CASSLRQGAREQYF
NA	15	NA	TRBV11-2	TRBJ2-2	TGTGCCAGCTCTACTCCCAGGCCTAACACCGGGGAGCTGTTTTTT	CASSTPRPNTGELFF
TRBD2	16	NA	TRBV7-9	TRBJ2-1	TGTGCCAGCAGCTTAGTTGGGACTAGCACCCTGAGGGGGCAGTTCTTC	CASSLVGTSTLRGQFF
NA	14	NA	TRBV2	TRBJ2-7	TGTGCCAGCAGTGCCGGGACTGAGACCTACGAGCAGTACTTC	CASSAGTETYEQYF
NA	13	NA	TRBV5-8	TRBJ1-2	TGTGCCAGCAGCTTCAGGGGCGGTAATGGCTACACCTTC	CASSFRGGNGYTF
NA	15	once	TRBV11-2	TRBJ2-1	TGTGCCAGCAGCCCCCCGACCAGGTTGGCCGATGAGCAGTTCTTC	CASSPPTRLADEQFF
NA	18	NA	TRBV15	TRBJ2-3	TGTGCCACCAGCAGAGGCAGGGGCGGGAGACCCAGCACAGATACGCAGTATTTT	CATSRGRGGRPSTDTQYF
NA	16	NA	TRBV19	TRBJ1-4	TGTGCCAGTAGTATAAGGAGGGGAGACTTTAATGAAAAACTGTTTTTT	CASSIRRGDFNEKLFF
NA	15	NA	TRBV5-1	TRBJ2-3	TGCGCCAGCAGCTTTTTTCTGACAGAGGCCGATACGCAGTATTTT	CASSFFLTEADTQYF
TRBD1	15	NA	TRBV5-1	TRBJ1-1	TGCGCCAGCAGCTCCGGGACAGGGGTGAACACTGAAGCTTTCTTT	CASSSGTGVNTEAFF
NA	13	NA	TRBV11-2	TRBJ1-5	TGTGCCAGCAGCCAAACGGCGGGTCAGCCCCAGCATTTT	CASSQTAGQPQHF
TRBD1	14	NA	TRBV5-1	TRBJ1-6	TGCGCCAGCAGCCTGGGACAGGGAGGTTCACCCCTCCACTTT	CASSLGQGGSPLHF
TRBD2	14	NA	TRBV2	TRBJ2-3	TGTGCCAGCAGTGTGCGACTAGCCACAGATACGCAGTATTTT	CASSVRLATDTQYF
TRBD1	13	NA	TRBV19	TRBJ2-5	TGTGCCAGTAGTCAACAGGGGGCAGAGACCCAGTACTTC	CASSQQGAETQYF
NA	13	NA	TRBV9	TRBJ1-6	TGTGCCAGCAGCCCCAGCCTGGAGGAACCCCTCCACTTT	CASSPSLEEPLHF
TRBD1	12	once	TRBV7-9	TRBJ2-7	TGTGCCAGCAGCTTTGGACAGGGGGGGCAGTACTTC	CASSFGQGGQYF
TRBD2	16	NA	TRBV6-5	TRBJ2-1	TGTGCCAGCGGTTACTGGGCTAGCGGGAGTGGGGGTGAGCAGTTCTTC	CASGYWASGSGGEQFF
NA	15	NA	TRBV7-6	TRBJ2-7	TGTGCCAGCAGCTTACCCGGGACCCCAGGGGACGAGCAGTACTTC	CASSLPGTPGDEQYF
TRBD2	17	NA	TRBV7-3	TRBJ2-5	TGTGCCAGCAGCCCCCCCGGACTAGCGGGGGGAGGGGAGACCCAGTACTTC	CASSPPGLAGGGETQYF
NA	13	NA	TRBV15	TRBJ2-5	TGTGCCACTAGGCGGGGAACCGAAGAGACCCAGTACTTC	CATRRGTEETQYF
TRBD2	16	NA	TRBV7-2	TRBJ2-1	TGTGCCAGCAGCTTACAACTAGCGGGAGTCTACAATGAGCAGTTCTTC	CASSLQLAGVYNEQFF
TRBD2	15	NA	TRBV7-2	TRBJ2-5	TGTGCCAGCAGCTCTAGCGGGGGGGACCAAGAGACCCAGTACTTC	CASSSSGGDQETQYF
NA	16	NA	TRBV4-1	TRBJ1-2	TGCGCCAGCAGCCAAGATAGCGGCTCTCCCCCTTTTGGCTACACCTTC	CASSQDSGSPPFGYTF
TRBD1	18	NA	TRBV5-1	TRBJ1-1	TGCGCCAGCAGCGGGAGGCCGACAGGGGGGCCCCTTCGGGCTGAAGCTTTCTTT	CASSGRPTGGPLRAEAFF
NA	14	NA	TRBV5-1	TRBJ2-7	TGCGCCAGCAGCGCCAGGGGAGGGCCCTACGAGCAGTACTTC	CASSARGGPYEQYF
TRBD1	14	NA	TRBV5-4	TRBJ1-1	TGTGCCAGCAGCTGGACAGGGGGAATCGCTGAAGCTTTCTTT	CASSWTGGIAEAFF
NA	14	NA	TRBV10-2	TRBJ1-1	TGCGCCAGCAGTGAGCCAGAACTGAACACTGAAGCTTTCTTT	CASSEPELNTEAFF
TRBD1	13	NA	TRBV30	TRBJ2-7	TGTGCCTGGAGTGTAGGGGGGACAGGGGGACGGTACTTC	CAWSVGGTGGRYF
TRBD1	17	NA	TRBV5-8	TRBJ2-1	TGTGCCAGCAGCTCCCGGCGGACAGGCGACGTCTACAATGAGCAGTTCTTC	CASSSRRTGDVYNEQFF
TRBD1	14	NA	TRBV29-1	TRBJ2-7	TGCAGCGTTAAGCACAGGGGTGAGGCCTACGAGCAGTACTTC	CSVKHRGEAYEQYF
TRBD2	17	NA	TRBV7-2	TRBJ2-3	TGTGCCAGCAGCTTCCAGCGGGGGGGGTGGAGCACAGATACGCAGTATTTT	CASSFQRGGWSTDTQYF
NA	15	NA	TRBV4-1	TRBJ2-7	TGCGCCAGCAGCCAAGATAGCGGAGGCTCCTACGAGCAGTACTTC	CASSQDSGGSYEQYF
NA	14	NA	TRBV30	TRBJ1-4	TGTGCCTGGAGTGGGACAGCAACTAATGAAAAACTGTTTTTT	CAWSGTATNEKLFF
TRBD2	14	once	TRBV5-1	TRBJ2-5	TGCGCCAGCAGTTTAAGCGGGAGGGAAGAGACCCAGTACTTC	CASSLSGREETQYF
NA	15	NA	TRBV9	TRBJ1-1	TGTGCCAGCAGCGTGGGTCAGGCTCTGAACACTGAAGCTTTCTTT	CASSVGQALNTEAFF
NA	11	NA	TRBV10-3	TRBJ1-2	TGTGCCGTGGCAGGGAACGTCGGCTACACCTTC	CAVAGNVGYTF
NA	14	NA	TRBV6-6	TRBJ1-5	TGTGCCAGCAGCCCGGCAGGAATCAATCAGCCCCAGCATTTT	CASSPAGINQPQHF